The subject of this entry is one TCR beta chain. Its matching antigen is unknown. The data derive from a study of cytomegalovirus exposure and HLA in healthy donors. Study-wide results and caveats: Earlier findings revealed that most TCR beta V segments proved productive either about 90% or about 30% of the time.

The germline CDR1 and CDR2 sequences are LNHDA and SQIVND (reference sequence). V gave up 5 bases and J gave up 7 bases; unmatched junction bases: 5. The CDR3 has 13 residues. Primers for the PCR totalled 60 Vbeta and 13 Jbeta. The protocol was immunoSEQ multiplex PCR, while the TCRdb copy is restricted to in-frame clones and leaves out a portion. Here the sample spans around 150,000 clones, around 75% being singletons. The receptor was derived from a woman in her thirties or forties in good health and CMV-seronegative. The sequencing sample was made of PBMCs. V gene TRBV19 combines with J gene TRBJ1-5; TRBD1 aligns across 7 bases. CDR3 sequence (DNA): TGTGCCAGTAGTGATGACAGGGACCAGCCCCAGCATTTT. It translates to CASSDDRDQPQHF.